These T cell receptor beta chains were read from a single sample in a study of blood T cells in healthy people across ages. MiXCR was run by TCRdb on the 5' RACE reads, yielding one entry per CDR3 protein. Of hundreds of thousands of distinct CDR3 sequences listed, approximately 40% were seen once; the top ten hold about 30%. Material for sequencing was blood. These receptor sequences come from a man at least 80 years old in good health. Both conserved end residues are trimmed from each CDR3. Clone size is stated in some rows and not others, as once, few, many or a class when expanded.

CDR3 protein: ASSNQTSGSYEQY
clone size: few
J gene: TRBJ2-7
V gene: TRBV7-2

CDR3 protein: SALTSGSYNEQF
clone size: .
J gene: TRBJ2-1
V gene: TRBV20-1

CDR3 protein: SVAGTAEKLF
clone size: .
J gene: TRBJ1-4
V gene: TRBV29-1

CDR3 protein: ASSRQGARSYGYT
clone size: .
J gene: TRBJ1-2
V gene: TRBV27

CDR3 protein: ASRDVVSYEQY
clone size: .
J gene: TRBJ2-7
V gene: TRBV2

CDR3 protein: SVGIAGDTQY
clone size: many
J gene: TRBJ2-3
V gene: TRBV29-1

CDR3 protein: ASSQDGPRGEQY
clone size: .
J gene: TRBJ2-4
V gene: TRBV4-3

CDR3 protein: ASSQDGRDYYGYT
clone size: few
J gene: TRBJ1-2
V gene: TRBV3-1

CDR3 protein: ASSVQAGTGIRETQY
clone size: .
J gene: .
V gene: TRBV10-1

CDR3 protein: SAGFLQVGYT
clone size: .
J gene: TRBJ1-2
V gene: TRBV20-1

CDR3 protein: ASSRLGGRDYEQY
clone size: few
J gene: TRBJ2-7
V gene: TRBV2

CDR3 protein: ASRQGAGLGGELF
clone size: few
J gene: TRBJ2-2
V gene: TRBV3-1

CDR3 protein: ASSDLDRGTHNEQF
clone size: few
J gene: TRBJ2-1
V gene: TRBV10-2

CDR3 protein: SASLAGGSYNEQY
clone size: .
J gene: .
V gene: TRBV20-1

CDR3 protein: ASSQEGFDEKLF
clone size: .
J gene: TRBJ1-4
V gene: TRBV4-3

CDR3 protein: ASSQDRFEQY
clone size: few
J gene: .
V gene: TRBV4-3

CDR3 protein: ATSARGGQGYTDTQY
clone size: many
J gene: TRBJ2-3
V gene: TRBV24-1

CDR3 protein: ASTRGGGREKLF
clone size: many
J gene: TRBJ1-4
V gene: TRBV5-1

CDR3 protein: ASSFRMTGNTNYGYT
clone size: .
J gene: TRBJ1-2
V gene: TRBV7-9

CDR3 protein: SAAHRRGETQY
clone size: .
J gene: .
V gene: TRBV29-1

CDR3 protein: SARDGSPNTEAF
clone size: many
J gene: TRBJ1-1
V gene: TRBV20-1

CDR3 protein: ASSIVVYNQPQH
clone size: many
J gene: TRBJ1-5
V gene: TRBV19

CDR3 protein: ASSSTTGPLNEQF
clone size: .
J gene: TRBJ2-1
V gene: TRBV27

CDR3 protein: SAVTGTSATDTQY
clone size: few
J gene: TRBJ2-3
V gene: TRBV20-1

CDR3 protein: ASSVGSGRTDTQY
clone size: few
J gene: TRBJ2-3
V gene: TRBV9

CDR3 protein: ASSWVLGTNEKLF
clone size: few
J gene: TRBJ1-4
V gene: TRBV11-2

CDR3 protein: ASSEIRADEQF
clone size: few
J gene: TRBJ2-1
V gene: TRBV2

CDR3 protein: ASSLVGGNYEQY
clone size: .
J gene: TRBJ2-7
V gene: TRBV5-1

CDR3 protein: ASSLGGPGGANTQY
clone size: .
J gene: TRBJ2-3
V gene: TRBV11-3

CDR3 protein: ASTPVTGTAYGYT
clone size: .
J gene: TRBJ1-2
V gene: TRBV6-5

CDR3 protein: ASSYGRTYYEQY
clone size: .
J gene: TRBJ2-7
V gene: TRBV11-3

CDR3 protein: ASSVATGRSGYT
clone size: few
J gene: TRBJ1-2
V gene: TRBV9

CDR3 protein: ASSYAGGTHYGYT
clone size: .
J gene: TRBJ1-2
V gene: TRBV6-6

CDR3 protein: SVAGTGKDYT
clone size: few
J gene: TRBJ1-2
V gene: TRBV29-1

CDR3 protein: ASSQDQNQPQH
clone size: few
J gene: TRBJ1-5
V gene: TRBV4-3

CDR3 protein: ASKRGEHTDTQY
clone size: few
J gene: TRBJ2-3
V gene: TRBV7-9